This T cell receptor (beta chain) comes out of a study of spatial heterogeneity in lung cancer. Indicated time point: sample taken at primary tumor resection. Unsorted whole RNA samples from tumor, nontumor lung or frozen PBMC were sequenced. This clonotype has a count of ten or more. TCRdb recomputed calls from the 5' RACE reads with MiXCR, one row per CDR3 protein. This table has more than 65,000 distinct CDR3 sequences, roughly 8% appearing once. This CDR3 contains 13 residues. Per germline, CDR1 SGHRS and CDR2 YFSETQ. Trimming stripped 4 bases from V and 1 base from J, with 8 bases between. The gene calls are TRBV5-1 and TRBJ1-1; TRBD1 is a possible D gene (6 bases). The source was PBMCs, collected at surgery. This clonotype originated in a male donor with early-stage non-small cell lung cancer. The CDR3 loop is CASSPGQNTEAFF. CDR3 DNA: TGCGCCAGCAGCCCGGGACAGAACACTGAAGCTTTCTTT.